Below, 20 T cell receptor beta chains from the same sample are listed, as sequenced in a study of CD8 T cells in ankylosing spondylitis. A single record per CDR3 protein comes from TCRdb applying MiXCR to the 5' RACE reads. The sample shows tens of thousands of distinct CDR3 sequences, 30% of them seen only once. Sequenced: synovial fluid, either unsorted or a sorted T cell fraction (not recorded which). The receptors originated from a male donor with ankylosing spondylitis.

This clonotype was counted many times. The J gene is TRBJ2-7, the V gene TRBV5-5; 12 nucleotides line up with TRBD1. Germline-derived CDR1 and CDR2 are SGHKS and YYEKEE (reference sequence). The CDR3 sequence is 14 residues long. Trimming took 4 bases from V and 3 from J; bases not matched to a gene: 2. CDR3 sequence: CASSGTGGFYEQYV. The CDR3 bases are TGTGCCAGCAGCGGGACAGGGGGCTTCTACGAGCAGTACGTC.

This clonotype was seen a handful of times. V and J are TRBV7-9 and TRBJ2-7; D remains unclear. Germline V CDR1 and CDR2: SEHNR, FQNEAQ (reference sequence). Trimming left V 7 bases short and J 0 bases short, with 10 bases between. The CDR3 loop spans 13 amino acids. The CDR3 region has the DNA TGTGCCAGCATCCCTCCCCTCTCCTACGAGCAGTACTTC. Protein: CASIPPLSYEQYF.

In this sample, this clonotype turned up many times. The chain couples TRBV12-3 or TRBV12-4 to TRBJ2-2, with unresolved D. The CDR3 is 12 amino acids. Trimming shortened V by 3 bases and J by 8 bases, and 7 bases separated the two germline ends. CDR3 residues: CASSFSPGELFF. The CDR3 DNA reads TGTGCCAGCAGTTTTAGCCCGGGGGAGCTGTTTTTT.

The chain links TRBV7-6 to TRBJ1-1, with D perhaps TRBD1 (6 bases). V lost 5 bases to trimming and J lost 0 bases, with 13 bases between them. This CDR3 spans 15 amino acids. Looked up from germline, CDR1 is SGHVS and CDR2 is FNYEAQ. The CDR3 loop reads CASSAGVVMNTEAFF. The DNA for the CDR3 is TGTGCCAGCAGCGCAGGGGTAGTCATGAACACTGAAGCTTTCTTT.

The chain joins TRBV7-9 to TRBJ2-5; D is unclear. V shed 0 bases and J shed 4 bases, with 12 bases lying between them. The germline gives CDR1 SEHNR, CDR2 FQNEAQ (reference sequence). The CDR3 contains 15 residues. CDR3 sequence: CASSLALRAAETQYF. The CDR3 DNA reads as TGTGCCAGCAGCTTAGCGCTAAGGGCGGCAGAGACCCAGTACTTC.

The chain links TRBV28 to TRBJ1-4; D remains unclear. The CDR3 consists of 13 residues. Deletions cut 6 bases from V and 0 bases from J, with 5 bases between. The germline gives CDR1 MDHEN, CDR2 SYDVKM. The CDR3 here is CASRPATNEKLFF. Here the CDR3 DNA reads TGTGCCAGCAGACCTGCAACTAATGAAAAACTGTTTTTT.

DNA for the CDR3: TGTGCCAGCAGTGTACCGGGAGATATCACAGATACGCAGTATTTT. Protein product: CASSVPGDITDTQYF. The chain joins TRBV6-1 to TRBJ2-3; TRBD2 might be the D (6 bases). The germline gives CDR1 MNHNS, CDR2 SASEGT. V was pared by 4 bases and J by 2 bases, with 13 bases between. The CDR3 is 15 residues long.

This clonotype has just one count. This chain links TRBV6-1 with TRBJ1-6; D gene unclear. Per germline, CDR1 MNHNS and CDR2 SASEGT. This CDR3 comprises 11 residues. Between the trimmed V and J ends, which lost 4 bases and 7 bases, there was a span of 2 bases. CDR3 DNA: TGTGCCAGCAGTGCCAATTCACCCCTCCACTTT. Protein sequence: CASSANSPLHF.

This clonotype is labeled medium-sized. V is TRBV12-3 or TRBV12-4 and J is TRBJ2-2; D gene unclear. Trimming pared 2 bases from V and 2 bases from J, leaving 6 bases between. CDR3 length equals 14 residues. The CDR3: CASSLSTNTGELFF. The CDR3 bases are TGTGCCAGCAGTTTAAGCACTAACACCGGGGAGCTGTTTTTT.

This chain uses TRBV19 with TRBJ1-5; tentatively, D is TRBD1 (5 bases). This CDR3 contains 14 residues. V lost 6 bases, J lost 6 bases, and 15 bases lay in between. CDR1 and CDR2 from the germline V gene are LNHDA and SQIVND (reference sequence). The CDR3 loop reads CASRDTEGGQPQHF. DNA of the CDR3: TGTGCCAGTAGGGACACCGAGGGAGGTCAGCCCCAGCATTTT.

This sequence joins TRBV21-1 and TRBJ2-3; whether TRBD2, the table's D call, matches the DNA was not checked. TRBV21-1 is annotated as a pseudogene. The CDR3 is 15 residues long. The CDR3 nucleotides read TGTGCCAGCATTGTCGGGAGAGAGGGCACAGATACGCAGTATTTT. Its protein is CASIVGREGTDTQYF.

CDR3 bases: TGTGCCAGCAGTGAAGATCGCTTGGGAGGATACCTTCAAGAGACCCAGTACTTC. Translation: CASSEDRLGGYLQETQYF. V gene TRBV6-1 combines with J gene TRBJ2-5; D perhaps matches TRBD2 (6 bases). The CDR3 runs to 18 residues. Trimming took off 1 base at V and 2 bases at J, with 20 bases between the two ends. The germline CDR1 and CDR2 sequences are MNHNS and SASEGT.

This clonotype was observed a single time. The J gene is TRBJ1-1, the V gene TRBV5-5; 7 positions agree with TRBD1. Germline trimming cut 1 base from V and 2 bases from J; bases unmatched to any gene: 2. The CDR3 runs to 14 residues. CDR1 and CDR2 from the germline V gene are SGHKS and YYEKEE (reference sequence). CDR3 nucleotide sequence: TGTGCCAGCAGCTTGCAGGGGGGTAACACTGAAGCTTTCTTT. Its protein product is CASSLQGGNTEAFF.

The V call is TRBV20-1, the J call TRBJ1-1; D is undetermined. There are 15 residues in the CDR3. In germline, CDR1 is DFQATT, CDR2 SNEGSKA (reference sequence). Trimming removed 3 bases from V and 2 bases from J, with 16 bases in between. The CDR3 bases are TGCAGTGCTAGTGGACCGAACTCCGGTAACACTGAAGCTTTCTTT. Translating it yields CSASGPNSGNTEAFF.

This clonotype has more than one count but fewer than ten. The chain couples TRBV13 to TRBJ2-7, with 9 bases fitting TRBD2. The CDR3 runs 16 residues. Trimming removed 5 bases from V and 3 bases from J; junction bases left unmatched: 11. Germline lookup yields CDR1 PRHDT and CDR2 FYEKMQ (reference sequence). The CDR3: CASSPRTSDYDYEQYF. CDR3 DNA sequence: TGTGCCAGCAGCCCCAGGACTAGCGACTATGACTACGAGCAGTACTTC.

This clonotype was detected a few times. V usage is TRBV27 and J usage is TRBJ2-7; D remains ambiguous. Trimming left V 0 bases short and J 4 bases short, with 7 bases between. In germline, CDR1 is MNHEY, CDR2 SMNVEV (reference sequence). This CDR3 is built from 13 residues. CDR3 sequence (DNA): TGTGCCAGCAGTTTATCCATCCAGTACGAGCAGTACTTC. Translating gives CASSLSIQYEQYF.

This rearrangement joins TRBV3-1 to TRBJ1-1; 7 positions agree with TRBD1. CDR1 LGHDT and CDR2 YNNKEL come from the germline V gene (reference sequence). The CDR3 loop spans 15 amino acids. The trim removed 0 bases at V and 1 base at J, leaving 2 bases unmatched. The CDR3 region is CASSQDWTGNTEAFF. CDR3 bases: TGTGCCAGCAGCCAAGATTGGACAGGGAACACTGAAGCTTTCTTT.

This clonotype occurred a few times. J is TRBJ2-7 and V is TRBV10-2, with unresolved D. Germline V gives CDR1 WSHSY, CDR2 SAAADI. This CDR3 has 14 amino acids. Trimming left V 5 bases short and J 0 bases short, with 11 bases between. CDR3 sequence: CASSYGESSYEQYV. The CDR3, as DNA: TGCGCCAGCAGTTATGGAGAGAGCTCCTACGAGCAGTACGTC.

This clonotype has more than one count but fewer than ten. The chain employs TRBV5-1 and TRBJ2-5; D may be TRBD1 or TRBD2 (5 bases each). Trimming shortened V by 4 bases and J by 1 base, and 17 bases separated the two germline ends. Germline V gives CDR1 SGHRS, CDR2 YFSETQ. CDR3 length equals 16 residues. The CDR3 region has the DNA TGCGCCAGCAGCGACTCCGGGACGGAGTTCCAAGAGACCCAGTACTTC. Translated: CASSDSGTEFQETQYF.

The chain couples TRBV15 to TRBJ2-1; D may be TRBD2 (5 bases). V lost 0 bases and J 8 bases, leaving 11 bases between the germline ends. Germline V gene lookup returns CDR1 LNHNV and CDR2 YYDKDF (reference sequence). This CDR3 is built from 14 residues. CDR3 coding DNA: TGTGCCACCAGCAGAGACGGGAATTGGGATGAGCAGTTCTTC. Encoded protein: CATSRDGNWDEQFF.